These 11 T cell receptor beta chains came from one sample sequenced in a study of neurological immune-mediated disorders. TCRdb re-called the 5' RACE reads with MiXCR, one entry per CDR3 protein. Here the sample spans approximately 87,000 distinct CDR3 sequences, 14% being singletons. The sample taken for sequencing was PBMCs. Every receptor here comes from a woman aged 50 to 60 in good health.

This clonotype was detected ten times or more. This sequence joins TRBV20-1 and TRBJ1-1, with D possibly TRBD1 on 6 matching bases. This CDR3 spans 14 amino acids. Germline CDR1 and CDR2: DFQATT and SNEGSKA (reference sequence). Trimming removed 3 bases at V and 1 base at J, with 12 bases between. The CDR3 loop is CSASRGGGNTEAFF. For the CDR3, the DNA is TGCAGTGCTAGTAGGGGGGGAGGGAACACTGAAGCTTTCTTT.

This clonotype was seen many times. The chain recombines TRBV3-1 with TRBJ1-1, with D perhaps matching TRBD1 (6 bases). The CDR3 contains 15 residues. CDR1 is LGHDT and CDR2 is YNNKEL in the germline V gene (reference sequence). V lost 1 base, J lost 5 bases, and 14 bases lay in between. The chain's CDR3 is CASSQAAGARTEAFF. CDR3 in DNA: TGTGCCAGCAGCCAAGCCGCGGGGGCGAGGACTGAAGCTTTCTTT.

This clonotype was recorded at least ten times. The chain couples TRBV20-1 to TRBJ1-5; TRBD1 is a possible D gene (6 bases). Between the trimmed V and J ends, which lost 5 bases and 7 bases, there was a span of 18 bases. Germline V gene sequence: CDR1 DFQATT, CDR2 SNEGSKA (reference sequence). CDR3 length: 14 amino acids. The CDR3: CSASTGTTSQPQHF. DNA for the CDR3: TGCAGTGCTTCAACCGGGACAACCAGCCAGCCCCAGCATTTT.

This clonotype was seen many times. This chain joins TRBV5-1 and TRBJ2-1, with TRBD2 matching 7 bases. Germline values: CDR1 SGHRS, CDR2 YFSETQ. V was clipped by 7 bases and J by 0 bases; unmatched bases: 4. This CDR3 spans 14 amino acids. This CDR3 reads CASAGDLSYNEQFF. CDR3 DNA: TGCGCCAGCGCGGGGGACCTCTCCTACAATGAGCAGTTCTTC.

There are many counts of this clonotype. The chain carries TRBV20-1 and TRBJ2-7; weak D call: TRBD1 (6 bases). In germline, CDR1 is DFQATT, CDR2 SNEGSKA (reference sequence). The CDR3 length is 14 residues. V lost 0 bases to trimming and J lost 3 bases, with 12 bases between them. This chain's CDR3 is CSARDLGRGYEQYF. CDR3 sequence (DNA): TGCAGTGCTAGAGATTTAGGCAGGGGCTACGAGCAGTACTTC.

The chain links TRBV18 to TRBJ2-7; D call uncertain. The germline V and J ends were trimmed by 4 bases and 4 bases, with 11 bases remaining between them. Germline values: CDR1 KGHSH, CDR2 LQKENI. The CDR3 contains 13 residues. DNA of the CDR3: TGTGCCAGCTCACAGGACGGCCTTTACGAGCAGTACTTC. It codes for CASSQDGLYEQYF.

The sample holds a few counts of this clonotype. V and J are TRBV11-2 and TRBJ1-1, with 7 bases aligning to TRBD1. Per germline, CDR1 SGHAT and CDR2 FQNNGV. Losses at the gene ends were 5 bases for V and 6 bases for J; bases not matched to a gene: 9. This CDR3 spans 14 amino acids. This CDR3 reads CASSPALTGSEAFF. CDR3 bases: TGTGCCAGCAGCCCCGCTTTGACAGGGTCTGAAGCTTTCTTT.

This clonotype was seen ten or more times. The CDR3: CSVSDSATNEKLFF. The CDR3 region has the DNA TGCAGCGTCTCGGACAGTGCAACTAATGAAAAACTGTTTTTT. The chain links TRBV29-1 to TRBJ1-4; TRBD1 is a possible D gene (6 bases). V was shortened by 6 bases and J by 0 bases, with 11 bases between the two germline ends. The CDR3 spans 14 residues. In germline, CDR1 is SQVTM, CDR2 ANQGSEA.

This clonotype was recorded at least ten times. The V gene is TRBV5-1, the J gene TRBJ2-3, with D possibly matching TRBD2 (5 bases). This CDR3 spans 14 amino acids. Trimming stripped 3 bases from V and 1 base from J, with 9 bases between. CDR1 is SGHRS and CDR2 is YFSETQ in the germline V gene. Here the CDR3 reads CASSSGGGTDTQYF. For the CDR3, the DNA is TGCGCCAGCAGCTCAGGAGGCGGCACAGATACGCAGTATTTT.

At least ten counts were recorded for this clonotype. CDR3 nucleotides: TGCAGCGTTGAATGGGGCAGGGGGGGTTCCTACAATGAGCAGTTCTTC. Protein product: CSVEWGRGGSYNEQFF. The V gene is TRBV29-1, the J gene TRBJ2-1, with D perhaps matching TRBD1 or TRBD2 (7 bases each). Germline V gene data show CDR1 as SQVTM and CDR2 as ANQGSEA. This CDR3 is 16 amino acids long. Trimming shortened V by 2 bases and J by 1 base, and 15 bases separated the two germline ends.

This clonotype was seen repeatedly, ten times or more. The gene calls are TRBV7-9 and TRBJ2-3, with TRBD1 matching over 10 bases. Germline assignment: CDR1 SEHNR and CDR2 FQNEAQ (reference sequence). Losses at the gene ends were 4 bases for V and 6 bases for J; bases not matched to a gene: 10. The CDR3 spans 16 residues. CDR3: CASSWMGQGLRDTQYF. Written as DNA, the CDR3 is TGTGCCAGCAGCTGGATGGGACAGGGGCTTCGGGATACGCAGTATTTT.